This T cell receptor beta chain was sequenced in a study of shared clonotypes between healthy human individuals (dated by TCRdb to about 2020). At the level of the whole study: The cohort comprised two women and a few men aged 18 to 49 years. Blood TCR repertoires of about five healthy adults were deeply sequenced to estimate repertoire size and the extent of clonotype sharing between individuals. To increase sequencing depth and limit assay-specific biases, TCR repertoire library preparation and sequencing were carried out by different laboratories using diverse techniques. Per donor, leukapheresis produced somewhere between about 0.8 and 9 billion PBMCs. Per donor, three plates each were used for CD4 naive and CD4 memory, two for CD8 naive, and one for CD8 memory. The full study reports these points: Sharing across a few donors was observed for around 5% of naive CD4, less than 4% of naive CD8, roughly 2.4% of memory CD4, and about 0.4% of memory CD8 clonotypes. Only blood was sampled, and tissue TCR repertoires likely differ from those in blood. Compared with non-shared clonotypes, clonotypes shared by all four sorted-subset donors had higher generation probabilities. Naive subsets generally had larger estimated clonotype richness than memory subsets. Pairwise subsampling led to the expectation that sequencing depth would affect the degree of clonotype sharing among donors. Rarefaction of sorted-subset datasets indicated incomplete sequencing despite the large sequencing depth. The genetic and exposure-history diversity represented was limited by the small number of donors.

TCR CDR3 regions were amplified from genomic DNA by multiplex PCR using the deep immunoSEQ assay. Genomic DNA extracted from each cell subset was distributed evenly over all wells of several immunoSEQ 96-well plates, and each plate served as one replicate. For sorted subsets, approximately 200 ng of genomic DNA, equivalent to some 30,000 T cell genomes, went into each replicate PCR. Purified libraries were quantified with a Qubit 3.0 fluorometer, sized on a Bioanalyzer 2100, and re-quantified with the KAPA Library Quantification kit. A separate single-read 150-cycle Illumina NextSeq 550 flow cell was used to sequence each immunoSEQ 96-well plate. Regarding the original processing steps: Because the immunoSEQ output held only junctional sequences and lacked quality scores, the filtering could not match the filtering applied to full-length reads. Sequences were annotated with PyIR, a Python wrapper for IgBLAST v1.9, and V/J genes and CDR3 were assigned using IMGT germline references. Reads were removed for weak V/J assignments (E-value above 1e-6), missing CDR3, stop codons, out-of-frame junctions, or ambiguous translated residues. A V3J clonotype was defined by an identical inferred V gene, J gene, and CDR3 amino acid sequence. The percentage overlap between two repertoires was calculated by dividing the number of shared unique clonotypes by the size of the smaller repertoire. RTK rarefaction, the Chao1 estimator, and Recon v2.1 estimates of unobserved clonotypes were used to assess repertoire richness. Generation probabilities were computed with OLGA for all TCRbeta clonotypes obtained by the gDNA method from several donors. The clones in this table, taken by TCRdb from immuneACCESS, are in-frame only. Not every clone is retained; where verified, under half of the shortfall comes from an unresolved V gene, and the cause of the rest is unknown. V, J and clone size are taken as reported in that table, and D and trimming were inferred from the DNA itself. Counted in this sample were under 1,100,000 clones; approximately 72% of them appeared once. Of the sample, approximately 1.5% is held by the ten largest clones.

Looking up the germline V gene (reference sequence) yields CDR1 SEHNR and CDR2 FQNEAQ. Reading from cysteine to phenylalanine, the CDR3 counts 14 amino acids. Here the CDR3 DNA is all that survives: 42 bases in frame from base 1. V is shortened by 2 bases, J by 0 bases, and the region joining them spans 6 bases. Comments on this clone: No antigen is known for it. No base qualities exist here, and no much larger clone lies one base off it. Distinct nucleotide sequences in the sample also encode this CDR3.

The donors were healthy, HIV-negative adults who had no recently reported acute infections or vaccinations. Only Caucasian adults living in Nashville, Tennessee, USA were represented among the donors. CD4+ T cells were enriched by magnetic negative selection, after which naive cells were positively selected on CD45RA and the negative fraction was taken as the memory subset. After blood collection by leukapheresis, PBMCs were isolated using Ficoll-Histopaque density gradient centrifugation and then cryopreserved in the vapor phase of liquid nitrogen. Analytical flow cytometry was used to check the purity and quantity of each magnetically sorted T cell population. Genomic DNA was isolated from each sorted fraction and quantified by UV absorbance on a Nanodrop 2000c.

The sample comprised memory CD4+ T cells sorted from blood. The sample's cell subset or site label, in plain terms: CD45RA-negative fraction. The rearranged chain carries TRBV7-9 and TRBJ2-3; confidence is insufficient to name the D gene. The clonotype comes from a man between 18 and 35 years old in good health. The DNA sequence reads TGTGCCAGCAGCTTAACCTATAGCACAGATACGCAGTATTTT. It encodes CASSLTYSTDTQYF.